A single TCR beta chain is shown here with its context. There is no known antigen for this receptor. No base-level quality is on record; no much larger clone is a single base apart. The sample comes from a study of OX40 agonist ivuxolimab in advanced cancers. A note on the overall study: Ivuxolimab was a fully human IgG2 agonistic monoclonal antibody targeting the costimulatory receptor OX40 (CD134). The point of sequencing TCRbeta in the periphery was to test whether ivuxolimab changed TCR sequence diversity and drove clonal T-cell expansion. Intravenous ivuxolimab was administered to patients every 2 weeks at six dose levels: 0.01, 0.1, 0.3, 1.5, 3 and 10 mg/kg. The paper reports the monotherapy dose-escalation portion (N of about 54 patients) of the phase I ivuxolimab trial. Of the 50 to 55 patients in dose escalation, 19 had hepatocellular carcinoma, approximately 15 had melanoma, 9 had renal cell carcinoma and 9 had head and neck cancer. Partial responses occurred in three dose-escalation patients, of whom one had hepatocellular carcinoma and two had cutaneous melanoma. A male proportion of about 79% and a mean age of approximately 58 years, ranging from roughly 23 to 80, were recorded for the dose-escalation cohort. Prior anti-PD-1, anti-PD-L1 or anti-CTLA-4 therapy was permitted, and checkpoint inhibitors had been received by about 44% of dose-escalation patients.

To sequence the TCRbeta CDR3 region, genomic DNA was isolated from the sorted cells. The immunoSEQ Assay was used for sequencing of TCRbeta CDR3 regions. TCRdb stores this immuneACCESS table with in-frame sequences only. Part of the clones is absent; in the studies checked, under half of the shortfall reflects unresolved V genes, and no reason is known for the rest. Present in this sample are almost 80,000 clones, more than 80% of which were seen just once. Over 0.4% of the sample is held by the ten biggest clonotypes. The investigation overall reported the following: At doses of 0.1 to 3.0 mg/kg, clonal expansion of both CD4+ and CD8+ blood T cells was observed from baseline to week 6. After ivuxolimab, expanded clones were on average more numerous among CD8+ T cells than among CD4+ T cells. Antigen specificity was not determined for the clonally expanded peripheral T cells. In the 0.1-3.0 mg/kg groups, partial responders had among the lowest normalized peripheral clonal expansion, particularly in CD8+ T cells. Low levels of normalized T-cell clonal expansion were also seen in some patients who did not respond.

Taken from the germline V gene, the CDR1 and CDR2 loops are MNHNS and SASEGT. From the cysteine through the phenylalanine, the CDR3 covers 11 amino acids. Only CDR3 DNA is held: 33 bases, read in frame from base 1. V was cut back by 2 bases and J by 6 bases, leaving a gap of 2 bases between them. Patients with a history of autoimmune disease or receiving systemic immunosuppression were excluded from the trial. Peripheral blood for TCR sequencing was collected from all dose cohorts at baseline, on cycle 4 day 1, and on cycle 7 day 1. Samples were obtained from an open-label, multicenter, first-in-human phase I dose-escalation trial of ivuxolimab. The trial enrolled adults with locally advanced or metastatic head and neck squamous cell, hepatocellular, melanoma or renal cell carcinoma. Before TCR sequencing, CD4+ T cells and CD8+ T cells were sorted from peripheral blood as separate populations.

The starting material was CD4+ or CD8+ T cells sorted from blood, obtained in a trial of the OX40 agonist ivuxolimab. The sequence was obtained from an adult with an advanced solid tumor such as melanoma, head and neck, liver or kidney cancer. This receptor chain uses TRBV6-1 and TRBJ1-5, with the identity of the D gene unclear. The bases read TGTGCCAGCAGTGAACGTCAGCCCCAGCATTTT. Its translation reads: CASSERQPQHF.